This T cell receptor beta chain was sequenced during a study of CD8 T cell repertoires and HIV-1 epitope variants. The wider study: Separate wells received one of Twenty-five Gag or Nef variant peptides. An uncultured baseline aliquot held 1M T cells. General study results and limits: Most of the nine antigen-specific clonotypes appeared cross-reactive to autologous or escape variants. Only beta chains were identified, marking proliferation to antigen, not function.

Germline V gives CDR1 MNHEY, CDR2 SMNVEV (reference sequence). This CDR3 is 14 amino acids long. Trimming took off 2 bases at V and 5 bases at J, with 13 bases between the two ends. TCRdb keeps only in-frame clones here, not all; method: immunoSEQ multiplex PCR. Of roughly 1,200 clones listed, over 65% are singletons. With regard to this clone: Its matching antigen is unknown.

V usage is TRBV27 and J usage is TRBJ2-7; D perhaps matches TRBD2 (6 bases). This receptor was identified in a male donor with HIV. The specimen sequenced was cultured CD8+ T cells derived from PBMCs. CDR3 amino acids: CASSLMGGLNEQYF. The CDR3, as DNA: TGTGCCAGCAGTTTAATGGGGGGACTTAACGAGCAGTACTTC.